This entry lists 12 T cell receptor beta chains sequenced from one sample in a study of T cells in Graves' hyperthyroidism and ophthalmopathy (dated by TCRdb to about 2019). The library was prepared using multiplex PCR. TCRdb names Illumina HiSeq 2000 as the instrument used. The TCR beta CDR3 regions were amplified from the RNA transcripts. A first-round RT-PCR of the TCR CDR3 used the HTBI primer set with the Qiagen OneStep RT-PCR kit. TCRdb handled the public reads itself, with Q25 trimming in fastp and clone calling in MiXCR, and kept productive beta chains. Each CDR3 protein gets just one entry, which takes the most common genes and DNA from the rows behind it. Across this sample there are roughly 260,000 distinct CDR3 sequences, with roughly 15% seen only once. Of the sample, 10% to 15% is held by the ten largest clones. Source material: blood. These TCRs come from a woman between 40 and 50 years old with Graves' hyperthyroidism that later progressed to Graves' ophthalmopathy.

This chain links TRBV7-6 with TRBJ2-5; 8 nucleotides match TRBD1. Per the germline V gene, CDR1 is SGHVS and CDR2 is FNYEAQ. Trimming cost V 7 bases and J 1 base; bases outside gene matches: 5. The CDR3 spans 14 residues. The CDR3 DNA sequence: TGTGCCAGCACCTATCAGGGGGCCCAAGAGACCCAGTACTTC. Its translation: CASTYQGAQETQYF. Variable domain in full (rest from reference TRBV7-6 and TRBJ2-5): GAGVSQSPRYKVTKRGQDVALRCDPISGHVSLYWYRQALGQGPEFLTYFNYEAQQDKSGLPNDRFSAERPEGSISTLTIQRTEQRDSAMYRCASTYQGAQETQYFGPGTRLLVL.

The chain combines TRBV20-1 with TRBJ2-3; 13 bases are a match to TRBD2. The CDR3 spans 17 residues. CDR1 is DFQATT and CDR2 is SNEGSKA in the germline V gene (reference sequence). The ends lost 4 bases at V and 5 bases at J; junction bases unmatched: 12. The CDR3 loop reads CSAIRLRLAGGVDTQYF. Here the CDR3 DNA reads TGCAGTGCTATTCGCCTGCGACTAGCGGGAGGAGTAGATACGCAGTATTTT.

This clonotype was counted many times. V usage is TRBV10-3 and J usage is TRBJ2-7, with a weak D call TRBD2 (5 bases). The CDR3 is made up of 11 amino acids. Trimming cost V 11 bases and J 3 bases, with 11 bases left between them. CDR1 ENHRY and CDR2 SYGVKD come from the germline V gene. The CDR3, as DNA: TGTGCCTCACTTCGGGACTACGAGCAGTACTTC. Residues: CASLRDYEQYF.

This clonotype has at least ten counts. This rearrangement joins TRBV5-6 to TRBJ2-2; D is unclear. Trimming pared 1 base from V and 7 bases from J, leaving 8 bases between. The CDR3 covers 13 residues. Germline CDR1 reads SGHDT; CDR2 reads YYEEEE. In nucleotides, the CDR3 is TGTGCCAGCAGCTTGCAATTTGGCGGGGAGCTGTTTTTT. This sequence encodes CASSLQFGGELFF.

This clonotype was counted many times. The chain employs TRBV5-1 and TRBJ2-1, with 9 bases identical to TRBD2. The CDR3 contains 15 residues. In germline, CDR1 is SGHRS, CDR2 YFSETQ. V dropped 6 bases and J dropped 6; count of bases not matched to a gene: 10. CDR3 DNA sequence: TGCGCCAGCACCCCGCTAGCGGGACCATCCAATGAGCAGTTCTTC. Encoded protein: CASTPLAGPSNEQFF.

The V call is TRBV19, the J call TRBJ1-5; tentative D call: TRBD1 (5 bases). Trimming took off 5 bases at V and 6 bases at J, with 23 bases between the two ends. The CDR3 length is 17 residues. Germline CDR1 is LNHDA and CDR2 is SQIVND (reference sequence). CDR3 sequence (DNA): TGTGCCAGTAGTCGGGGCAGGAGGGTAGGCGATGGTCAGCCCCAGCATTTT. Its translation: CASSRGRRVGDGQPQHF.

A note on this clonotype: Likely a read error: the CDR3 ends without its conserved phenylalanine or tryptophan. It is unclear where the CDR3 begins or ends on the DNA, so no DNA is shown, and the CDR3 is as TCRdb lists it. V and J are TRBV2 and TRBJ2-2; TRBD2, as called in the table, went unchecked against the DNA. Termini included, the CDR3 measures 18 amino acids. Germline CDR1 reads SNHLY; CDR2 reads FYNNEI. This CDR3 is CASRLRTSRPENTGELSL.

This clonotype came up a few times. A much larger clone differs by one base, so this may be a read error. J is TRBJ2-1 and V is TRBV28; D perhaps matches TRBD2 (6 bases). Trimming removed 2 bases at V and 8 bases at J, with 34 bases between. This CDR3 is built from 21 residues. In germline, CDR1 is MDHEN, CDR2 SYDVKM. CDR3 sequence: CASSLKQGPRKTRGVFDEQFF. The DNA of the CDR3 is TGTGCCAGCAGTTTAAAGCAGGGTCCCCGAAAGACTCGCGGGGTCTTCGATGAGCAGTTCTTC.

This clonotype has ten or more counts. The junction and the germline gene differ at one end; a read error may be behind it. The chain combines TRBV2 with TRBJ2-1, with 7 nucleotides matching TRBD1. The CDR3 runs to 16 residues. Germline lookup yields CDR1 SNHLY and CDR2 FYNNEI. The CDR3 spells CASSEQGKSSYNEQSF. For the CDR3, the DNA is TGTGCCAGCAGCGAACAGGGGAAGAGCTCCTACAATGAGCAGTCCTTC.

A note on this clonotype: No conserved phenylalanine or tryptophan ends this CDR3, so it is likely a read error. This sequence joins TRBV27 and TRBJ2-1, with 9 bases that match TRBD2. This CDR3 comprises 16 residues. The junction had 5 bases not matched to a gene; V was cut back by 1 base and J by 4 bases. Germline CDR1 is MNHEY and CDR2 is SMNVEV (reference sequence). The CDR3 here is CASSLYLAGIYNEQFL. The CDR3 DNA reads as TGTGCCAGCAGTTTATATCTAGCGGGGATTTACAATGAGCAGTTCCTC.

This clonotype was found a few times. The chain is built from TRBV28 and TRBJ1-6; TRBD1 might be the D (6 bases). The CDR3 length is 15 residues. Germline V gene sequence: CDR1 MDHEN, CDR2 SYDVKM. Deletions cut 4 bases from V and 5 bases from J, with 12 bases between. The CDR3 loop reads CASSSRGAHNSPLHF. The CDR3 bases are TGTGCCAGCAGTTCCCGGGGGGCGCATAATTCACCCCTCCACTTT.

Regarding this clonotype: A much larger clone differs by one base, so this may be a read error. This sequence joins TRBV30 and TRBJ2-5, with a possible D match to TRBD2 (6 bases). This CDR3 region has 15 residues. Germline CDR1 reads GTSNPN; CDR2 reads SVGIG (reference sequence). V lost 1 base to trimming and J lost 5 bases, with 17 bases between them. The CDR3 DNA is TGTGCCTGGAGTGGTACATCCGCCCGGGGGGAGACCCAGTACTTC. Translating gives CAWSGTSARGETQYF. Full variable domain (rest looked up from reference TRBV30 and TRBJ2-5): SQTIHQWPATLVQPVGSPLSLECTVEGTSNPNLYWYRQAAGRGLQLLFYSVGIGQISSEVPQNLSASRPQDRQFILSSKKLLLSDSGFYLCAWSGTSARGETQYFGPGTRLLVL.